These 21 T cell receptor beta chains were all obtained from the same sample, sequenced in a study of blood T cell repertoires in COVID-19. Repertoires were generated with immunoSEQ multiplex PCR, while TCRdb's copy carries only in-frame clones and drops some. The table has 90,000 to 120,000 clones, approximately 90% seen once; the top ten hold around 0.94%. Sequencing input: peripheral blood. The receptor source for this set is a man aged 60-69 years with acute or convalescent COVID-19.

The chain joins TRBV2 to TRBJ2-5, with a tentative D call TRBD1 (5 bases). Trimming removed 6 bases from V and 5 bases from J, with 10 bases in between. The CDR3 runs to 12 residues. CDR1 SNHLY and CDR2 FYNNEI come from the germline V gene. CDR3 coding DNA: TGTGCCAGCAGGGAAAACAGGGAGACCCAGTACTTC. It yields the protein CASRENRETQYF.

The V and J genes are TRBV29-1 and TRBJ1-1; 7 positions agree with TRBD1. This CDR3 contains 15 residues. V lost 5 bases and J lost 0; bases outside the gene matches: 9. Germline-derived CDR1 and CDR2 are SQVTM and ANQGSEA. CDR3 protein: CSVHIPGQLNTEAFF. CDR3 coding DNA: TGCAGCGTTCATATCCCGGGACAGTTGAACACTGAAGCTTTCTTT.

This clone was seen a few times. The chain employs TRBV7-9 and TRBJ2-3; 10 nucleotides match TRBD2. Germline CDR1 and CDR2: SEHNR and FQNEAQ (reference sequence). This CDR3 has 15 amino acids. V lost 6 bases and J lost 2; bases outside the gene matches: 5. The CDR3 nucleotides read TGTGCCAGCAGGGGACTAGCGTCTTCCACAGATACGCAGTATTTT. Its protein product is CASRGLASSTDTQYF.

The J gene is TRBJ2-6, the V gene TRBV2; TRBD1 aligns across 9 bases. CDR3 length equals 20 residues. J was trimmed by 4 bases and V by 6 bases; bases with no gene match: 19. Per the germline V gene, CDR1 is SNHLY and CDR2 is FYNNEI. This CDR3 reads CASRTPGGTGKRRGANVLTF. DNA of the CDR3: TGTGCCAGCAGGACCCCCGGCGGGACAGGGAAAAGGAGGGGGGCCAACGTCCTGACTTTC. Based on the CDR3 plus reference TRBV2 and TRBJ2-6, the full variable domain is EPEVTQTPSHQVTQMGQEVILRCVPISNHLYFYWYRQILGQKVEFLVSFYNNEISEKSEIFDDQFSVERPDGSNFTLKIRSTKLEDSAMYFCASRTPGGTGKRRGANVLTFGAGSRLTVL.

Only one count was recorded for this clone. V and J are TRBV6-5 and TRBJ1-3; unclear D gene. CDR3 length: 13 amino acids. Deletions cut 11 bases from V and 0 bases from J, with 11 bases between. Germline V gene sequence: CDR1 MNHEY, CDR2 SVGAGI. The CDR3 DNA reads TGTGCCGGGCATCCTGGCTCTGGAAACACCATATATTTT. Residues: CAGHPGSGNTIYF.

The J gene is TRBJ1-1, the V gene TRBV11-1; 9 nucleotides line up with TRBD1. V was pared by 5 bases and J by 3 bases, with 7 bases of the junction left unmatched. The CDR3 extends over 15 amino acids. Germline CDR1 is SGHAT and CDR2 is FQDESV (reference sequence). CDR3 protein: CASSPRDRVDTEAFF. DNA of the CDR3: TGTGCCAGCAGCCCCCGGGACAGGGTGGACACTGAAGCTTTCTTT.

This sequence joins TRBV28 and TRBJ2-7, with D maybe TRBD1 (6 bases). V was cut by 8 bases and J by 3 bases, with 14 bases left in between. This CDR3 is built from 13 residues. Germline V gene data show CDR1 as MDHEN and CDR2 as SYDVKM. The CDR3 coding sequence is TGTGCCAGCTCCGGGACATCCCACTACGAGCAGTACTTC. Translating it yields CASSGTSHYEQYF.

The CDR3 reads CSVEAQAQSGNTIYF. The CDR3 region has the DNA TGCAGCGTTGAGGCCCAGGCACAATCTGGAAACACCATATATTTT. The chain couples TRBV29-1 to TRBJ1-3; no clear D. The CDR3 extends over 15 amino acids. CDR1 is SQVTM and CDR2 is ANQGSEA in the germline V gene. Trimming removed 3 bases at V and 1 base at J, with 13 bases between.

The chain combines TRBV3-1 (or the pseudogene TRBV3-2) with TRBJ2-7, with 8 bases fitting TRBD2. V was clipped by 1 base and J by 6 bases; unmatched bases: 5. Germline V gene data show CDR1 as LGHDT and CDR2 as YNNKEL (reference sequence). CDR3 length: 14 residues. CDR3 DNA: TGTGCCAGCAGCCAAGGAAGCGGGAGAAGCGAGCAGTACTTC. Protein product: CASSQGSGRSEQYF.

The count of this clone is one. This chain uses TRBV27 with TRBJ1-1; D unclear. The V gene lost 7 bases and the J gene lost 2 bases, with 11 bases spanning the gap. This CDR3 region has 13 residues. CDR1 is MNHEY and CDR2 is SMNVEV in the germline V gene (reference sequence). CDR3 amino acids: CASTSGVNTEAFF. The CDR3 coding sequence is TGTGCCAGCACCTCGGGAGTTAACACTGAAGCTTTCTTT.

In this sample, this clone turned up once. The chain employs TRBV28 and TRBJ1-2; D may be TRBD1 (6 bases). Germline loops: CDR1 MDHEN, CDR2 SYDVKM. The CDR3 is made up of 15 amino acids. V shed 8 bases and J shed 8 bases, with 24 bases lying between them. The CDR3 nucleotides read TGTGCCAGCGTTCGGCAGGGGAATGGATATGGGGGCTACACCTTC. Translating it yields CASVRQGNGYGGYTF.

The V and J genes are TRBV7-3 and TRBJ2-7, with 12 bases fitting TRBD2. V gave up 5 bases and J gave up 6 bases; unmatched junction bases: 2. CDR3 length: 13 residues. Germline loops: CDR1 SGHTA, CDR2 FQGTGA. CDR3 nucleotide sequence: TGTGCCAGCAGCCCGGGACTAGCGGGCGAGCAGTACTTC. Residues: CASSPGLAGEQYF. Full variable domain (remainder filled in from reference TRBV7-3 and TRBJ2-7): GAGVSQTPSNKVTEKGKYVELRCDPISGHTALYWYRQSLGQGPEFLIYFQGTGAADDSGLPNDRFFAVRPEGSVSTLKIQRTERGDSAVYLCASSPGLAGEQYFGPGTRLTVT.

The count of this clone is one. This chain connects TRBV4-1 to TRBJ2-2, with TRBD1 matching 11 bases. CDR3 length: 16 amino acids. V was clipped by 5 bases and J by 5 bases; unmatched bases: 7. CDR1 and CDR2 (germline): MGHRA, YSYEKL. CDR3: CASSSRDRGSTGELFF. Here the CDR3 DNA reads TGCGCCAGCAGCAGCCGGGACAGGGGGTCTACCGGGGAGCTGTTTTTT.

The chain links TRBV11-3 to TRBJ1-1; D perhaps matches TRBD1 (6 bases). The CDR3 is 13 residues long. Germline loops: CDR1 SGHNT, CDR2 YENEEA. V was clipped by 5 bases and J by 11 bases, with 18 bases between them. The CDR3 region is CASSRVGDTKAFF. DNA for the CDR3: TGTGCCAGCAGCCGCGTAGGGGACACAAAGGCTTTCTTT.

This rearrangement joins TRBV6-1 to TRBJ2-3; 12 bases map to TRBD2. Germline CDR1 is MNHNS and CDR2 is SASEGT. The CDR3 length is 16 residues. V lost 4 bases and J lost 1; bases outside the gene matches: 3. The CDR3 sequence: CASSALAGGRTDTQYF. CDR3 nucleotides: TGTGCCAGCAGTGCACTAGCGGGAGGTCGCACAGATACGCAGTATTTT.

The gene calls are TRBV28 and TRBJ1-5; D call uncertain. Germline assignment: CDR1 MDHEN and CDR2 SYDVKM. This CDR3 is 14 amino acids long. The ends were cut back, 2 bases at V and 3 bases at J, with 8 bases in the middle. CDR3 protein: CASSLEGPNQPQHF. In nucleotides, the CDR3 is TGTGCCAGCAGTTTAGAGGGCCCCAATCAGCCCCAGCATTTT.

The rearrangement uses TRBV4-2 and TRBJ2-1; D is uncertain. Germline values: CDR1 LGHNA, CDR2 YNFKEQ. Between the trimmed V and J ends, which lost 4 bases and 0 bases, there was a span of 13 bases. The CDR3 loop spans 16 amino acids. CDR3 loop: CASSPSLAASYNEQFF. In nucleotides, the CDR3 is TGTGCCAGCAGCCCGTCCCTGGCGGCCTCCTACAATGAGCAGTTCTTC.

This chain uses TRBV3-1 (or the pseudogene TRBV3-2) with TRBJ2-7; weak D call: TRBD2 (6 bases). CDR1 is LGHDT, CDR2 YNNKEL, per germline (reference sequence). The CDR3 has 14 residues. Between the trimmed V and J ends, which lost 0 bases and 6 bases, there was a span of 12 bases. The CDR3 DNA is TGTGCCAGCAGCCAAGATCTCGCGGGACGCGAGCAGTACTTC. This translates into CASSQDLAGREQYF.

The J gene is TRBJ2-1, the V gene TRBV29-1, with 7 bases matching TRBD1. CDR1 is SQVTM, CDR2 ANQGSEA, per germline. This CDR3 is 16 amino acids long. V lost 3 bases and J lost 1; bases outside the gene matches: 9. The CDR3 spells CSVDIKGRGSYNEQFF. CDR3 bases: TGCAGCGTTGATATCAAGGGCAGGGGGTCCTACAATGAGCAGTTCTTC.

The rearrangement links TRBV7-9 to TRBJ1-2; no clear D gene. Germline V CDR1 and CDR2: SEHNR, FQNEAQ (reference sequence). The ends were cut back, 5 bases at V and 8 bases at J, with 9 bases in the middle. CDR3 size: 11 residues. CDR3 residues: CASSRGQGYTF. The CDR3 DNA follows: TGTGCCAGCAGCCGGGGTCAGGGCTACACCTTC. The full variable domain, its missing parts supplied by reference TRBV7-9 and TRBJ1-2, is DTGVSQNPRHKITKRGQNVTFRCDPISEHNRLYWYRQTLGQGPEFLTYFQNEAQLEKSRLLSDRFSAERPKGSFSTLEIQRTEQGDSAMYLCASSRGQGYTFGSGTRLTVV.

This clone appeared a few times. The V gene is TRBV10-1, the J gene TRBJ2-7; 7 nucleotides agree with TRBD2. The length of the CDR3 is 13 residues. Germline CDR1 WNHNN, CDR2 SYGVQD (reference sequence). V dropped 5 bases and J dropped 11; count of bases not matched to a gene: 12. The CDR3 sequence is CASSRSGTIYKYV. The CDR3 nucleotides are TGCGCCAGCAGTCGAAGCGGGACTATATATAAGTACGTC.